Below, 20 T cell receptor beta chains from the same sample are listed, as sequenced in a study of CD8 T cells in ankylosing spondylitis. General study points: Ankylosing spondylitis blood appeared to carry a characteristic TCR beta motif of several highly homologous variants.

TCRdb analysed the 5' RACE reads with MiXCR anew, one entry per CDR3 protein. The sample has fewer than 650,000 distinct CDR3 sequences; roughly 13% are singletons. No antigen is known for these receptors. The sequencing input was blood, either unsorted or a sorted T cell fraction (not recorded which). These receptors were collected from a male donor with ankylosing spondylitis.

The rearrangement uses TRBV6-1 and TRBJ1-1, with 8 nucleotides matching TRBD1. CDR1 MNHNS and CDR2 SASEGT come from the germline V gene. This CDR3 has 13 amino acids. Trimming cost V 8 bases and J 5 bases; bases outside gene matches: 7. The DNA of the CDR3 is TGTGCCAGCGGGAGGACAGGGCTGACTGAAGCTTTCTTT. This encodes CASGRTGLTEAFF.

In its sample, this clonotype was seen a few times. The chain links TRBV5-5 to TRBJ1-1, with 8 bases identical to TRBD1. V dropped 7 bases and J dropped 1; count of bases not matched to a gene: 6. Per the germline V gene, CDR1 is SGHKS and CDR2 is YYEKEE (reference sequence). The CDR3 has 14 amino acids. CDR3 in amino acids: CASGNRGGNTEAFF. The CDR3 region has the DNA TGTGCCAGCGGCAACAGGGGGGGGAACACTGAAGCTTTCTTT. The whole variable domain, filled in from reference TRBV5-5 and TRBJ1-1, reads DAGVTQSPTHLIKTRGQQVTLRCSPISGHKSVSWYQQVLGQGPQFIFQYYEKEERGRGNFPDRFSARQFPNYSSELNVNALLLGDSALYLCASGNRGGNTEAFFGQGTRLTVV.

This chain connects TRBV25-1 to TRBJ2-3, with D unresolved. Germline V gene data show CDR1 as MGHDK and CDR2 as SYGVNS. V was shortened by 4 bases and J by 3 bases, with 8 bases between the two germline ends. There are 13 residues in the CDR3. CDR3: CASSVKSTDTQYF. CDR3 nucleotides: TGTGCCAGCAGTGTGAAGAGTACAGATACGCAGTATTTT.

This clonotype was recorded at least ten times. The CDR3 spells CASSLVGQGSEQYF. CDR3 nucleotide sequence: TGCGCCAGCAGCTTGGTCGGACAGGGGAGCGAGCAGTACTTC. V gene TRBV5-1 combines with J gene TRBJ2-7, with 9 bases that match TRBD1. This CDR3 comprises 14 residues. Germline V gene lookup returns CDR1 SGHRS and CDR2 YFSETQ. J lost 6 bases, V lost 0 bases, and 4 bases had no gene match.

J is TRBJ2-4 and V is TRBV5-1; no clear D. The CDR3 is made up of 15 amino acids. The V and J ends lost 0 bases and 5 bases respectively, with 12 bases between them. CDR1 and CDR2 from the germline V gene are SGHRS and YFSETQ. The CDR3 nucleotides are TGCGCCAGCAGCTTGGGGAATTGGCAGCAAAACATTCAGTACTTC. It specifies CASSLGNWQQNIQYF.

The chain links TRBV12-3 or TRBV12-4 to TRBJ1-1; D unresolved. There are 13 residues in the CDR3. With 3 bases removed from V and 0 bases from J, the gap between germline ends came to 5 bases. CDR3 coding DNA: TGTGCCAGCAGTTTTCAGGTGAACACTGAAGCTTTCTTT. Amino acids: CASSFQVNTEAFF.

V is TRBV5-1 and J is TRBJ2-3; a weak D match, TRBD1 (5 bases). Trimming pared 1 base from V and 6 bases from J, leaving 15 bases between. The germline V gene has CDR1 SGHRS and CDR2 YFSETQ. This CDR3 has 15 residues. This CDR3 is CASSLWAQVSDTQYF. CDR3 sequence (DNA): TGCGCCAGCAGCTTGTGGGCACAGGTTTCGGATACGCAGTATTTT.

The table lists this clonotype with many counts. The rearrangement links TRBV7-9 to TRBJ1-2, with D unresolved. The V and J ends lost 7 bases and 7 bases respectively, with 13 bases between them. Germline loops: CDR1 SEHNR, CDR2 FQNEAQ (reference sequence). This CDR3 has 12 amino acids. The CDR3 region is CASTHFSGGYTF. In nucleotides, the CDR3 is TGTGCCAGCACCCATTTTTCTGGTGGCTACACCTTC.

This clonotype was observed a few times. V is TRBV12-3 or TRBV12-4 and J is TRBJ2-7; 11 bases agree with TRBD2. J was trimmed by 6 bases and V by 2 bases; bases with no gene match: 6. There are 15 residues in the CDR3. CDR3 loop: CASSLLLAGEGEQYV. CDR3 DNA: TGTGCCAGCAGTTTACTACTAGCGGGAGAAGGCGAGCAGTACGTC.

This clonotype appeared a few times. The chain couples TRBV7-9 to TRBJ1-1, with 8 positions matching TRBD1. The V and J ends lost 4 bases and 6 bases, in that order; junction bases with no gene match: 7. The length of the CDR3 is 14 residues. Germline CDR1 SEHNR, CDR2 FQNEAQ (reference sequence). CDR3 residues: CASSSGQGGAEAFF. The CDR3 nucleotides read TGTGCCAGCAGCTCAGGACAGGGAGGCGCTGAAGCTTTCTTT.

In this sample, this clonotype turned up a few times. One end of the junction does not line up with germline, which may come from a read error. The gene calls are TRBV2 and TRBJ1-6; TRBD1 might be the D (5 bases). The CDR3 spans 13 residues. Germline V lookup: CDR1 SNHLY, CDR2 FYNNEI. The CDR3 spells CAGRSGRVSPLHF. In DNA, the CDR3 is TGTGCCGGCAGGAGCGGCAGGGTTTCACCCCTCCACTTT.

This clonotype was found many times. V and J are TRBV2 and TRBJ2-3; TRBD2 agrees at 11 bases. The CDR3 runs 14 residues. Germline V gene lookup returns CDR1 SNHLY and CDR2 FYNNEI. Trimming took 8 bases from V and 4 from J; bases not matched to a gene: 5. The chain's CDR3 is CASGIAGGADTQYF. CDR3 DNA sequence: TGTGCCAGCGGAATAGCGGGAGGGGCAGATACGCAGTATTTT.

This chain connects TRBV6-1 to TRBJ1-1; no clear D. The germline CDR1 and CDR2 sequences are MNHNS and SASEGT. The CDR3 is made up of 15 amino acids. V lost 3 bases, J lost 0 bases, and 11 bases lay in between. In nucleotides, the CDR3 is TGTGCCAGCAGTGATATAAGACTAATGAACACTGAAGCTTTCTTT. Its protein product is CASSDIRLMNTEAFF.

This clonotype was counted only a few times. V and J are TRBV7-2 and TRBJ1-3; D is ambiguous. Germline V gene sequence: CDR1 SGHTA, CDR2 FQGNSA. Trimming cost V 1 base and J 0 bases, with 10 bases left between them. The CDR3 consists of 16 residues. In nucleotides, the CDR3 is TGTGCCAGCAGCTTAGGGCCGCCCAGCTCTGGAAACACCATATATTTT. Translating gives CASSLGPPSSGNTIYF. Using reference TRBV7-2 and TRBJ1-3 for the parts outside the CDR3, the full variable domain is GAGVSQSPSNKVTEKGKDVELRCDPISGHTALYWYRQSLGQGLEFLIYFQGNSAPDKSGLPSDRFSAERTGGSVSTLTIQRTQQEDSAVYLCASSLGPPSSGNTIYFGEGSWLTVV.

The rearrangement uses TRBV6-6 and TRBJ1-5, with D hard to call. Germline V gene lookup returns CDR1 MNHNY and CDR2 SVGAGI (reference sequence). Trimming shortened V by 2 bases and J by 4 bases, and 6 bases separated the two germline ends. CDR3 length: 13 residues. CDR3 sequence: CASSYIENQPQHF. Written as DNA, the CDR3 is TGTGCCAGCAGTTACATTGAGAATCAGCCCCAGCATTTT.

The sample holds a few counts of this clonotype. This chain joins TRBV11-2 and TRBJ1-3; TRBD1 is a possible D gene (5 bases). CDR1 and CDR2 from the germline V gene are SGHAT and FQNNGV. The V gene lost 2 bases and the J gene lost 2 bases, with 19 bases spanning the gap. CDR3 length: 18 residues. CDR3 loop: CASSLSSSPRDPGNTIYF. The CDR3 DNA reads as TGTGCCAGCAGCTTATCATCCTCCCCCAGGGACCCTGGAAACACCATATATTTT.

The chain uses TRBV29-1 and TRBJ1-1; D is perhaps TRBD1 (6 bases). This CDR3 has 14 amino acids. V lost 4 bases and J 0 bases, leaving 12 bases between the germline ends. CDR1 and CDR2 from the germline V gene are SQVTM and ANQGSEA. DNA of the CDR3: TGCAGCGTTGCGCCCACAGGGATGAACACTGAAGCTTTCTTT. This codes for CSVAPTGMNTEAFF.

The chain has TRBV3-1 and TRBJ2-6, with D uncertain. Trimming shortened V by 8 bases and J by 3 bases, and 8 bases separated the two germline ends. This CDR3 is built from 13 residues. Germline loops: CDR1 LGHDT, CDR2 YNNKEL (reference sequence). The CDR3 loop is CASAPSGANVLTF. The CDR3 DNA reads as TGTGCCAGCGCCCCGAGTGGGGCCAACGTCCTGACTTTC.

This clonotype was detected ten times or more. The J gene is TRBJ2-7, the V gene TRBV5-1; 10 nucleotides agree with TRBD2. The germline V gene has CDR1 SGHRS and CDR2 YFSETQ. Unmatched junction bases numbered 6, after V lost 2 bases and J lost 4 bases. This CDR3 has 15 amino acids. This chain's CDR3 is CASSLTGTSEYEQYF. The DNA for the CDR3 is TGCGCCAGCAGCTTAACCGGGACTAGCGAGTACGAGCAGTACTTC.

In this sample, this clonotype turned up many times. V is TRBV7-2 and J is TRBJ2-7; D is unclear. V lost 2 bases and J 1 base, leaving 6 bases between the germline ends. CDR1 SGHTA and CDR2 FQGNSA come from the germline V gene. The CDR3 has 13 residues. The CDR3 DNA follows: TGTGCCAGCAGCTTAAGTAGGTCCTACGAGCAGTACGTC. Its protein product is CASSLSRSYEQYV.